The entry below gives a single TCR beta chain sequence along with its context. Authors' methods: Estimation of nucleated cell counts was performed using reference gene primer amplification. Sequencing was performed with immunoSEQ multiplex PCR; in TCRdb, only in-frame clones are kept and a portion is missing. That table furnishes V, J and clone size, whereas the DNA furnished D and trimming. The top ten hold roughly 6% of the sample, which has about 20,000 clones, around 90% seen once. This specimen belongs to a study of blood T cell repertoires in COVID-19. Study-wide background: The study drew acute and convalescent COVID-19 samples from the United States, Italy and Spain.

CDR3 size: 17 residues. V was pared by 1 base and J by 4 bases, with 18 bases between. Germline V gene sequence: CDR1 SGHVS, CDR2 FQNEAQ. The clonotype originates from a human donor in a cohort sampled during active COVID-19. Sequencing was done on a sample of peripheral blood. The chain employs TRBV7-8 and TRBJ2-3; weak D call: TRBD1 (8 bases). In DNA, the CDR3 is TGTGCCAGCAGCTTAGTGGGGGGGTCAGGGGGCGCAGATACGCAGTATTTT. Protein product: CASSLVGGSGGADTQYF.